These T cell receptor beta chains were read from a single sample in a study of cytomegalovirus exposure and HLA in healthy donors. Clones were sequenced by immunoSEQ multiplex PCR, and TCRdb holds only the in-frame ones, with some missing. The sample includes about 150,000 clones, about three quarters seen only once; the top ten take over 1.1%. Material: PBMCs. These receptors all come from a man aged 18 to 35 in good health and CMV-seronegative. The CDR3 runs from the conserved cysteine through the conserved F or W. D genes are given only for firm matches. Clone sizes are given selectively: once, few, many, or a class where the clone is expanded.

TRBJ2-5 TRBD1 - TRBV9 TGTGCCAGCAGCGCCCGGGACAGGGACGGGGAGACCCAGTACTTC CASSARDRDGETQYF
TRBJ1-2 - - TRBV4-3 TGCGCCAGCAGCCAGCTGGACAGCTCAACCTATGGCTACACCTTC CASSQLDSSTYGYTF
TRBJ2-2 - - TRBV7-8 TGTGCCAGCAGCTTAGGGGTGGGGGCAGGGGACACCGGGGAGCTGTTTTTT CASSLGVGAGDTGELFF
TRBJ2-7 TRBD1 - TRBV27 TGTGCCAGCAGTCCGGACAGGACGGCCTCCTACGAGCAGTACTTC CASSPDRTASYEQYF
TRBJ2-6 TRBD1 - TRBV5-1 TGCGCCAGCAGCGAGGACAGGCAATCCAACGTCCTGACTTTC CASSEDRQSNVLTF
TRBJ2-5 TRBD2 - TRBV6-1 TGTGCCAGCAGTGACCTAGCGGGAGGGGGAGAGACCCAGTACTTC CASSDLAGGGETQYF
TRBJ1-4 - - TRBV9 TGTGCCAGCAGCCGAGGGGGACCGACTAATGAAAAACTGTTTTTT CASSRGGPTNEKLFF
TRBJ2-5 - - TRBV28 TGTGCCAGCAGCGATTGGAGGGGGGGAGGGCCCAAGCAGTACTTC CASSDWRGGGPKQYF
TRBJ1-1 TRBD1 - TRBV27 TGTGCCAGCAGTTTATCCCGGACAGGGAACACTGAAGCTTTCTTT CASSLSRTGNTEAFF
TRBJ2-1 TRBD1 - TRBV27 TGTGCCAGCAGTGCAACCGGGACAGGGCTCTACAATGAGCAGTTCTTC CASSATGTGLYNEQFF
TRBJ1-5 - - TRBV4-1 TGCGCCAGCAGCCCGCATCCATCTAGCACGCCCGGACATTTT CASSPHPSSTPGHF
TRBJ1-2 - - TRBV4-3 TGCGCCAGCAGCCAAGAAGTGGTACAGGGTGGCTTTGGCTACACCTTC CASSQEVVQGGFGYTF
TRBJ2-1 TRBD2 - TRBV28 TGTGCCAGCAGTTTGGCCTCGGGACTAGCGGGATCTCCCCAGTTCTTC CASSLASGLAGSPQFF
TRBJ1-3 TRBD1 - TRBV25-1 TGTGCCAGCGGTCAACAGGGGGCTGGAAACACCATATATTTT CASGQQGAGNTIYF
TRBJ2-1 - - TRBV7-8 TGTGCCAGCAGCTTGGCGGCCCAGGGGAATGAGCAGTTCTTC CASSLAAQGNEQFF
TRBJ2-4 TRBD2 - TRBV4-3 TGCGCCAGCAGCCAGGGACTACGGAACATTCAGTACTTC CASSQGLRNIQYF
TRBJ2-1 TRBD2 once TRBV29-1 TGCAGCGCGGATAGCGGGACGTTTGATGAGCAGTTCTTC CSADSGTFDEQFF
TRBJ2-7 TRBD2 - TRBV7-2 TGTGCCAGCAGCTCCGCCCTAGCGGGAGAGCAGTACTTC CASSSALAGEQYF
TRBJ2-5 - - TRBV7-9 TGTGCCAGCAGCGAGTTCGGGGGACAAGAGACCCAGTACTTC CASSEFGGQETQYF
TRBJ2-6 - - TRBV7-9 TGTTCCAGCAGCTTAGGAGTAGATTCTGGGGCCAACGTCCTGACTTTC CSSSLGVDSGANVLTF
TRBJ2-7 - - TRBV9 TGTGCCAGCAGCGTAGGGGGAGGTTCTCATAACGAGCAGTACTTC CASSVGGGSHNEQYF
TRBJ2-3 TRBD1 - TRBV5-6 TGTGCCAGCAGCCAGGACAGGGTGGAGGATACGCAGTATTTT CASSQDRVEDTQYF
TRBJ1-1 TRBD1 - TRBV18 TGTGCCAGCTCTTCGGGGACAGCTGGGGACACTGAAGCTTTCTTT CASSSGTAGDTEAFF
TRBJ2-7 TRBD2 - TRBV4-3 TGCGCCAGCAGCCGGGCTAGCGGGTACGAGCAGTACTTC CASSRASGYEQYF
TRBJ2-7 TRBD1 - TRBV4-1 TGCGCCAGCAGCCAACCAGGGGGCACAAACTCCTACGAGCAGTACTTC CASSQPGGTNSYEQYF
TRBJ1-5 - - TRBV19 TGTGCCAGTAGTATCCGGGACAACAATCAGCCCCAGCATTTT CASSIRDNNQPQHF
TRBJ1-4 TRBD1 - TRBV27 TGTGCCAGCAGCTACTCACCGGGACAGAATGAAAAACTGTTTTTT CASSYSPGQNEKLFF
TRBJ2-7 - - TRBV7-8 TGTGCCAGCAGCCCCTACTTAAGCTCCTACGAGCAGTACTTC CASSPYLSSYEQYF
TRBJ2-7 TRBD1 - TRBV9 TGTGCCAGCAGCGCCCAAGGTCCGGGGACAGGGAACGAGCAGTACTTC CASSAQGPGTGNEQYF
TRBJ2-1 - - TRBV19 TGTGCCAGTAGTATAGGAGGAGTGGCCAGTGAGCAGTTCTTC CASSIGGVASEQFF
TRBJ2-3 - - TRBV27 TGTGCCAGCAGTCCGCAGACAGATACGCAGTATTTT CASSPQTDTQYF